The 26 T cell receptor beta chains below were found in one sample sequenced in a study of human T cells and chemical hapten exposure. The sample's time point: pre-sensitization, week 0. The treatment was: therapeutic diphenylcyclopropenone sensitization with weekly scalp DPC. MiXCR, applied by TCRdb to the RACE reads, yields one record per CDR3 protein. The sample holds about 290,000 distinct CDR3 sequences, roughly 7.4% seen once. This material consisted of whole blood, taken in connection with sensitization to the hapten diphenylcyclopropenone (DPC). The receptors originated from a man younger than 30 with alopecia areata. Some clones in this sample may be carry-over from other donors' samples.

This clonotype was seen a handful of times. The gene calls are TRBV10-3 and TRBJ2-1, with TRBD2 matching over 7 bases. Germline loops: CDR1 ENHRY, CDR2 SYGVKD. The V and J ends lost 4 bases and 5 bases, in that order; junction bases with no gene match: 5. The CDR3 sequence is 14 residues long. Here the CDR3 reads CAISVTSEDNEQFF. As DNA, the CDR3 is TGTGCCATCAGTGTAACTAGCGAGGACAATGAGCAGTTCTTC.

The table lists this clonotype with many counts. The chain is built from TRBV15 and TRBJ2-2; 10 bases map to TRBD1. Losses at the gene ends were 2 bases for V and 7 bases for J; bases not matched to a gene: 7. CDR1 LNHNV and CDR2 YYDKDF come from the germline V gene (reference sequence). The CDR3 consists of 16 residues. In nucleotides, the CDR3 is TGTGCCACCAGCAGATCCTCCGGGACAGGGGACGGGGAGCTGTTTTTT. This gives the protein CATSRSSGTGDGELFF.

This clonotype was detected a few times. The chain couples TRBV18 to TRBJ2-3, with D unclear. The V and J ends lost 4 bases and 2 bases respectively, with 7 bases between them. The CDR3 totals 13 residues. Germline assignment: CDR1 KGHSH and CDR2 LQKENI. DNA of the CDR3: TGTGCCAGCTCACGCAAGTTCACAGATACGCAGTATTTT. It is translated as CASSRKFTDTQYF.

This clonotype showed up just a few times. CDR3 bases: TGCAGTGCTATTTGGTCAGGGATCTATAATTCACCCCTCCACTTT. Amino acid sequence: CSAIWSGIYNSPLHF. This chain connects TRBV20-1 to TRBJ1-6; weak D call: TRBD1 (5 bases). The CDR3 consists of 15 residues. V was shortened by 4 bases and J by 3 bases, with 13 bases between the two germline ends. Germline V CDR1 and CDR2: DFQATT, SNEGSKA (reference sequence).

This sequence joins TRBV7-2 and TRBJ1-5; D unresolved. The V end lost 6 bases, the J end lost 4 bases, and 16 bases lay between the germline ends. Germline-derived CDR1 and CDR2 are SGHTA and FQGNSA. This CDR3 is built from 15 residues. CDR3 amino acids: CASSSSLAPNQPQHF. For the CDR3, the DNA is TGTGCCAGCAGTTCAAGCTTGGCCCCGAATCAGCCCCAGCATTTT.

This clonotype has more than one count but fewer than ten. CDR3 residues: CASTHLETQYF. DNA for the CDR3: TGTGCCAGCACCCACCTGGAGACCCAGTACTTC. V and J are TRBV6-2 or TRBV6-3 and TRBJ2-5; no firm D call. V shed 7 bases and J shed 5 bases, with 8 bases lying between them. CDR1 is MNHEY and CDR2 is SVGEGT in the germline V gene. CDR3 size: 11 residues.

This clonotype was observed many times. The V gene is TRBV27, the J gene TRBJ2-1; D is perhaps TRBD1 (5 bases). Trimming took off 5 bases at V and 6 bases at J, with 14 bases between the two ends. The CDR3 extends over 14 amino acids. The germline CDR1 and CDR2 sequences are MNHEY and SMNVEV (reference sequence). CDR3 bases: TGTGCCAGCAGTCCCAATCACAGGTTCAATGAGCAGTTCTTC. It is translated as CASSPNHRFNEQFF.

The rearrangement uses TRBV21-1 and TRBJ1-1. TRBV21-1 is a documented pseudogene. This CDR3 region has 14 residues. CDR3 DNA: TGTGCCAGCAGCAAGGGAGGACTGAACACTGAAGCTTTCTTT. It is translated as CASSKGGLNTEAFF.

This clonotype was found many times. The CDR3 protein is CSARGQGYEQYF. The CDR3 DNA reads as TGCAGTGCTAGGGGACAGGGCTACGAGCAGTACTTC. The V gene is TRBV20-1, the J gene TRBJ2-7; 9 nucleotides align to TRBD1. Germline lookup yields CDR1 DFQATT and CDR2 SNEGSKA (reference sequence). Trimming took 3 bases from V and 3 from J; bases not matched to a gene: 0. The CDR3 runs to 12 residues.

The sample holds a few counts of this clonotype. The chain is built from TRBV10-3 and TRBJ1-2; TRBD1 matches at 9 bases. This CDR3 is built from 15 residues. Per germline, CDR1 ENHRY and CDR2 SYGVKD. The ends lost 2 bases at V and 7 bases at J; junction bases unmatched: 8. CDR3 DNA sequence: TGTGCCATCAGTGAGCCCGGGACAGGGCGGAGTGGCTACACCTTC. Translated: CAISEPGTGRSGYTF.

The chain combines TRBV5-1 with TRBJ1-1, with no clear D. The CDR3 is 12 residues long. V was pared by 0 bases and J by 5 bases, with 5 bases between. Germline assignment: CDR1 SGHRS and CDR2 YFSETQ. Here the CDR3 DNA reads TGCGCCAGCAGCTTGGGGACTACTGAAGCTTTCTTT. Protein product: CASSLGTTEAFF.

The chain couples TRBV2 to TRBJ1-1; weak D call: TRBD1 (5 bases). Trimming pared 9 bases from V and 1 base from J, leaving 15 bases between. CDR3 length: 14 amino acids. Germline CDR1 SNHLY, CDR2 FYNNEI. In DNA form, the CDR3 reads TGTGCCAGAGAGGGTGGGCAGGGGAACACTGAAGCTTTCTTT. This encodes CAREGGQGNTEAFF.

The chain carries TRBV4-3 and TRBJ2-6, with D possibly being TRBD1 or TRBD2 (5 bases each). This CDR3 region has 17 residues. The germline V and J ends were trimmed by 1 base and 1 base, with 11 bases remaining between them. Germline V gene data show CDR1 as LGHNA and CDR2 as YSLEER. The DNA for the CDR3 is TGCGCCAGCAGCCAAGTAGGGACGGTTTCTGGGGCCAACGTCCTGACTTTC. It codes for CASSQVGTVSGANVLTF.

There are many counts of this clonotype. The rearrangement links TRBV20-1 to TRBJ2-2; TRBD2 aligns across 12 bases. The CDR3 extends over 14 amino acids. V lost 5 bases, J lost 4 bases, and 2 bases stayed unmatched. Germline CDR1 and CDR2: DFQATT and SNEGSKA (reference sequence). In nucleotides, the CDR3 is TGCAGTGCTCCGGGACTAGCGGGCACCGGGGAGCTGTTTTTT. As protein: CSAPGLAGTGELFF.

This clonotype showed up just a few times. The V and J genes are TRBV4-2 and TRBJ2-3; maybe TRBD2 (6 bases). The germline gives CDR1 LGHNA, CDR2 YNFKEQ. Trimming pared 1 base from V and 2 bases from J, leaving 13 bases between. This CDR3 is built from 16 residues. The CDR3 protein is CASSQGGSGFTDTQYF. The CDR3 DNA follows: TGTGCCAGCAGCCAAGGTGGTAGCGGATTCACAGATACGCAGTATTTT.

The CDR3 nucleotides read TGCGCCAGCAGCCCGGACAAAGAGACCCAGTACTTC. Its translation: CASSPDKETQYF. This chain uses TRBV4-1 with TRBJ2-5; D possibly corresponds to TRBD1 (5 bases). With 4 bases removed from V and 3 bases from J, the gap between germline ends came to 6 bases. Germline V CDR1 and CDR2: MGHRA, YSYEKL. The CDR3 is 12 amino acids.

Only a few counts were recorded for this clonotype. The CDR3 nucleotides are TGTGCCAGCAGTGAAGGTTTGGCAATAACCGGGGAGCTGTTTTTT. Protein: CASSEGLAITGELFF. The chain recombines TRBV2 with TRBJ2-2, with D unresolved. CDR1 and CDR2 (germline): SNHLY, FYNNEI. The CDR3 is 15 residues long. The germline V and J ends were trimmed by 1 base and 5 bases, with 11 bases remaining between them.

This clonotype occurred many times. The CDR3 coding sequence is TGTGCCAGCAGCACCGGGACTAGCAAGCGGTATTTT. Translated, it gives CASSTGTSKRYF. This chain links TRBV12-3 or TRBV12-4 with TRBJ2-3; 9 bases match TRBD2. This CDR3 contains 12 residues. V gave up 6 bases and J gave up 14 bases; unmatched junction bases: 9.

This clonotype was counted at least ten times. The chain couples TRBV12-5 to TRBJ1-1; tentatively, D is TRBD1 (6 bases). The CDR3 is made up of 15 amino acids. Germline V gene data show CDR1 as LGHNT and CDR2 as FRNRAP. Trimming removed 0 bases from V and 1 base from J, with 9 bases in between. CDR3 DNA sequence: TGTGCTAGTGGTTTGGTCGGGACATGGAACACTGAAGCTTTCTTT. The encoded protein is CASGLVGTWNTEAFF.

This clonotype appeared a few times. The J gene is TRBJ2-4, the V gene TRBV5-4; the D gene could be TRBD1 or TRBD2 (6 bases each). Between the trimmed V and J ends, which lost 0 bases and 8 bases, there was a span of 15 bases. The CDR3 is 15 amino acids. Per germline, CDR1 SGHNT and CDR2 YYREEE (reference sequence). The CDR3 nucleotides are TGTGCCAGCAGCTTGGTGGGGGGCGAGGGTGACATTCAGTACTTC. Its protein is CASSLVGGEGDIQYF.

This clonotype has a handful of counts. V usage is TRBV20-1 and J usage is TRBJ2-1; a possible D gene is TRBD1 (5 bases). Trimming shortened V by 6 bases and J by 3 bases, and 15 bases separated the two germline ends. Germline lookup yields CDR1 DFQATT and CDR2 SNEGSKA (reference sequence). This CDR3 spans 14 amino acids. The CDR3 coding sequence is TGCAGTGCGAGGACACGGTACTACTACAATGAGCAGTTCTTC. Encoded protein: CSARTRYYYNEQFF.

This clonotype was counted a few times. The rearrangement joins TRBV3-1 to TRBJ2-7; unclear D gene. Germline CDR1 is LGHDT and CDR2 is YNNKEL (reference sequence). The CDR3 extends over 13 amino acids. V lost 4 bases to trimming and J lost 3 bases, with 10 bases between them. CDR3 residues: CASSPSVVYEQYF. The CDR3 DNA sequence: TGTGCCAGCAGCCCCTCTGTAGTCTACGAGCAGTACTTC.

V usage is TRBV6-5 and J usage is TRBJ1-2; maybe TRBD1 (5 bases). V lost 4 bases to trimming and J lost 8 bases, with 11 bases between them. This CDR3 comprises 12 residues. The germline gives CDR1 MNHEY, CDR2 SVGAGI. CDR3 amino acids: CASSWGRGGYTF. Written as DNA, the CDR3 is TGTGCCAGCAGTTGGGGCCGAGGCGGCTACACCTTC.

This chain links TRBV12-3 or TRBV12-4 with TRBJ1-5, with unresolved D. Trimming stripped 7 bases from V and 1 base from J, with 8 bases between. This CDR3 is built from 13 residues. The chain's CDR3 is CASIGPSNQPQHF. The DNA for the CDR3 is TGTGCCAGCATTGGACCGAGCAATCAGCCCCAGCATTTT.

This clonotype showed up many times. CDR3 protein: CASSQTLGLAGVKEQFF. CDR3 coding DNA: TGCGCCAGCAGCCAGACCCTTGGACTAGCGGGGGTAAAGGAGCAGTTCTTC. The chain carries TRBV4-3 and TRBJ2-1; 13 bases are shared with TRBD2. Trimming cost V 3 bases and J 10 bases; bases outside gene matches: 12. The CDR3 length is 17 residues. Per germline, CDR1 LGHNA and CDR2 YSLEER.

In this sample, this clonotype turned up a few times. The chain employs TRBV6-5 and TRBJ2-4; D unclear. The CDR3 contains 13 residues. The germline V gene encodes CDR1 MNHEY and CDR2 SVGAGI. Trimming pared 0 bases from V and 14 bases from J, leaving 14 bases between. Here the CDR3 reads CASSYSNLGTKYF. CDR3 coding DNA: TGTGCCAGCAGTTACTCGAACCTGGGCACTAAGTACTTC.